The sequence of this T cell receptor (beta chain) was determined in a study of blood T cell repertoires in COVID-19. Study at large: Specimens from acute and convalescent COVID-19 originated in the United States, Italy and Spain.

Assay: immunoSEQ multiplex PCR; the TCRdb copy retains only in-frame clones and omits some. The table has under 200,000 clones, about 88% seen once. This clone was found once. The V gene's germline CDR1 is MNHEY and CDR2 SMNVEV (reference sequence). The germline V and J ends were trimmed by 6 bases and 1 base, with 12 bases remaining between them. This CDR3 has 14 amino acids. The chain joins TRBV27 to TRBJ1-2; D is uncertain. The receptor was isolated from a man aged 18 to 35 with acute or convalescent COVID-19. The sequenced material came from peripheral blood. CDR3 DNA: TGTGCCAGCAGCCCGAGAGTATTTAACTATGGCTACACCTTC. This codes for CASSPRVFNYGYTF.